The rows below give T cell receptor beta chains drawn from one sample of a study of OX40 agonist ivuxolimab in advanced cancers. Sequencing was performed with immunoSEQ multiplex PCR; in TCRdb, only in-frame clones are kept and a portion is missing. The table records about 29,000 clones, approximately 93% of them present only once. The sequencing here drew on CD4+ or CD8+ T cells sorted from blood, taken in a trial of the OX40 agonist ivuxolimab. These receptors were obtained from an adult with an advanced solid tumor such as melanoma, head and neck, liver or kidney cancer. Both conserved end residues are part of each CDR3.

cdr3_length v_call cdr3_aa
16 TRBV19 CASTEYWVDATGELFF
14 TRBV27 CASRFRAVNTEAFF
14 TRBV9 CASSWGGIYNEQFF
14 TRBV27 CASSFSTGGGEQFF
13 TRBV6-6 CASSYEDFYEQYF
13 TRBV10-1 CASSDRNTETQYF
14 TRBV27 CASSAGAGGREQYF
11 TRBV30 CAWSSNSPLHF
15 TRBV9 CASSPWPELGGELFF
15 TRBV4-3 CASSRLTGSYYEQYF
16 TRBV28 CASSLQLAGGPYEQYF
15 TRBV6-6 CASSYGLADYNEQFF
12 TRBV30 CAWSQGGNEQFF
13 TRBV29-1 CSVELTGSFEQFF
14 TRBV27 CASSLYPGGQPQHF
14 TRBV5-5 CASSLGQLFYGYTF
18 TRBV27 CASSSTPKGLAAINEQFF
12 TRBV6-1 CASTLGVYEQYF
13 TRBV10-2 CASSDIGETEAFF
14 TRBV4-1 CASSQGENTGELFF
15 TRBV19 CASSTSRQGAGELFF
16 TRBV19 CASSIPGTGLQETQYF
13 TRBV7-9 CASSPSGTREQYF
17 TRBV5-8 CASSPIRGPTMNTEAFF
16 TRBV11-2 CASSPYPLSSYNEQFF
17 TRBV16 CASSQLDPGESNYGYTF
15 TRBV30 CAWIPTFGGSYGYTF
13 TRBV4-3 CASSLGTGGEAFF
15 TRBV5-4 CASSLGGQAFSGYTF
13 TRBV28 CASSFAGAGELFF
13 TRBV6-5 CASSYSRSYEQYF
12 TRBV4-1 CASSQGETEAFF
14 TRBV9 CASSVEGVRTEAFF
19 TRBV19 CASKGPGCILFGSYNEQFF
14 TRBV6-1 CASSYRLDTGELFF
15 TRBV10-2 CASSESRFSYNEQFF
18 TRBV10-1 CASSSALTSGNSPGELFF
14 TRBV7-9 CASRLTVLDTEAFF
16 TRBV5-6 CASSRIQVWTNYGYTF
15 TRBV7-9 CASSFSTGTYNEQFF
14 TRBV10-3 CAIRLTGLSYEQYF
15 TRBV18 CASSPPTGPRTEAFF
14 TRBV6-1 CASSEGITYTGYTF